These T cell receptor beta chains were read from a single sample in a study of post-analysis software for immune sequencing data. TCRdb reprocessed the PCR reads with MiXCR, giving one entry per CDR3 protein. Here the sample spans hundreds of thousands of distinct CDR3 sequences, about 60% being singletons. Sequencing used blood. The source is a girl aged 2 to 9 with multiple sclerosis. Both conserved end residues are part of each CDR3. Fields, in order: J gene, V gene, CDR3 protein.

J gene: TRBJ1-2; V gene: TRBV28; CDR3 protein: CASGRKVNYGYTF
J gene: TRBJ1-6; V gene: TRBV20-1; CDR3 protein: CSAFRELGSPLHF
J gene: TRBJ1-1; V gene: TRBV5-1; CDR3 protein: CASSFLGTGENTEAFF
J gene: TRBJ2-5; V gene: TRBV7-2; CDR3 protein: CASSSWTGGEETQYF
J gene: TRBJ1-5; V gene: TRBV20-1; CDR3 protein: CSAQKGQLDQPQHF
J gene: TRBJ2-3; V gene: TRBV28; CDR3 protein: CASNPSGSSDTQYF
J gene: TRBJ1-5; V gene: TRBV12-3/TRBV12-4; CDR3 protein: CASQLQANSNQPQHF
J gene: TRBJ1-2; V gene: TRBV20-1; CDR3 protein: CSAPDGATYGYTF
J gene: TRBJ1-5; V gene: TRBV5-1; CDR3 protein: CASSLEGTGQPQHF
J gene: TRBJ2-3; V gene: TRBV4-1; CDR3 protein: CASSQEGSSTDTQYF
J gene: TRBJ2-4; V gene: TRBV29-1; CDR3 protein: CSVSRDLAKNIQYF
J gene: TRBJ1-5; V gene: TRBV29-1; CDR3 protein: CSVLSGTENQPQHF
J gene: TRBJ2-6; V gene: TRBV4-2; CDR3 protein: CASSPDRGGTNVLTF
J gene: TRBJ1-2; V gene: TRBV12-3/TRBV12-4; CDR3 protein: CASSSQGRGGYTF
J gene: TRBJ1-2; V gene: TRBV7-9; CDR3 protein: CASSQDPRSGVGYTF
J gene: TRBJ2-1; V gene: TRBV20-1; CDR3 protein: CSASDANEQFF
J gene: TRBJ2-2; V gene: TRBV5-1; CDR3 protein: CASHHTGELFF
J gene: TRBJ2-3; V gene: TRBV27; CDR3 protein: CASTPGTGWADTQYF
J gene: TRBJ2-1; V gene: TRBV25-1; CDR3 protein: CASSGGRGPSYNKQFF